The sequence of this T cell receptor (beta chain) was determined in a study of T cells after yellow fever vaccination. Study outcomes and limitations: High-abundance clonotypes from the bulk population could contaminate FACS-sorted repertoires. The CD4 and CD8 compartments had a small share of their clonotypes in common.

TCRdb re-derived calls from the 5' RACE reads in MiXCR, one entry per CDR3 protein. The data hold some 340,000 distinct CDR3 sequences, with over 8.5% observed a single time. Germline-derived CDR1 and CDR2 are SEHNR and FQNEAQ (reference sequence). The V segment lost 3 bases and the J segment 2 bases; nucleotides outside the gene matches: 5. The CDR3 runs 15 residues. This clonotype was detected only a few times. Its antigen is unknown. This material consisted of CD4+ T cells sorted from PBMCs, taken 45 days after the yellow fever booster vaccination. V usage is TRBV7-9 and J usage is TRBJ1-2; 8 positions agree with TRBD1. The source is a man in his late teens or twenties who received the YFV17D yellow fever vaccine. CDR3 nucleotides: TGTGCCAGCAGCTTTGGGAGACAGGGGAACTATGGCTACACCTTC. It is translated as CASSFGRQGNYGYTF.